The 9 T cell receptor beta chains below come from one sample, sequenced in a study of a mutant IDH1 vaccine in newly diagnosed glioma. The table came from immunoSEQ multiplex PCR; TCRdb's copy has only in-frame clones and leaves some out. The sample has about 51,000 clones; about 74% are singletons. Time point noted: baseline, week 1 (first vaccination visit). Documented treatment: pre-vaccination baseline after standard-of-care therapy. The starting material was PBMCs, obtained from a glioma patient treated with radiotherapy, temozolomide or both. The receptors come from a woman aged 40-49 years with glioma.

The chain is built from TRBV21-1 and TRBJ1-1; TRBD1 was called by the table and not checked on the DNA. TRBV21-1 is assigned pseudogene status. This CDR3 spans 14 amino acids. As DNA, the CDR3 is TGTGCCAGCAGCAAAGACCCAGGGAACACTGAAGCTTTCTTT. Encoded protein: CASSKDPGNTEAFF.

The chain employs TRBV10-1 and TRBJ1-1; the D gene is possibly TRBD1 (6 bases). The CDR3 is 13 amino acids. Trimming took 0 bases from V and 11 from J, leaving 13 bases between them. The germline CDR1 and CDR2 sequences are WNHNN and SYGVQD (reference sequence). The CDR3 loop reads CASSESITGKAFF. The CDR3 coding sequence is TGCGCCAGCAGTGAGTCGATAACAGGGAAGGCTTTCTTT.

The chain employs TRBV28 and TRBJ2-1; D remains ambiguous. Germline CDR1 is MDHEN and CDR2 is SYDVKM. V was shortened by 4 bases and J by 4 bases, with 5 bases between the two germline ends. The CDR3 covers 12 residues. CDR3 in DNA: TGTGCCAGCAGTTGGGTTTACAATGAGCAGTTCTTC. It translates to CASSWVYNEQFF.

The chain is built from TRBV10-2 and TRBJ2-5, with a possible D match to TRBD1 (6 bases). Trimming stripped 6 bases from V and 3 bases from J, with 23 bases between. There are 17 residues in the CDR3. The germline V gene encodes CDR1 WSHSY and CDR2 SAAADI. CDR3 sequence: CASSAWGWTEVKETQYF. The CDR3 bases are TGCGCCAGCAGCGCCTGGGGATGGACAGAGGTGAAAGAGACCCAGTACTTC.

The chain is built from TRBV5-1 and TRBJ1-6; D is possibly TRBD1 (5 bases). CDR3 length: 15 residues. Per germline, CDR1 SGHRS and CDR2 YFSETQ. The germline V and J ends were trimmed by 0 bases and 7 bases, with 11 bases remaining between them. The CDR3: CASSLDSQENSPLHF. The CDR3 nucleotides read TGCGCCAGCAGCTTGGATTCACAGGAAAATTCACCCCTCCACTTT.

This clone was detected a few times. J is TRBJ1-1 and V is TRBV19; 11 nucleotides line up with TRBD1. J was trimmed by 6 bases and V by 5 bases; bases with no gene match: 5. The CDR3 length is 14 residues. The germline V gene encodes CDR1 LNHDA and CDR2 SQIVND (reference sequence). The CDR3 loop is CASSVGQGASEAFF. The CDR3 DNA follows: TGTGCCAGTAGTGTCGGACAGGGGGCCTCTGAAGCTTTCTTT.

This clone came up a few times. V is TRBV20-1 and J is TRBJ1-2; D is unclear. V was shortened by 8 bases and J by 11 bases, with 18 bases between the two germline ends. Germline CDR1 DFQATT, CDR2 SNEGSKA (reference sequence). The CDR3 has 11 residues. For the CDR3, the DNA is TGCAGTTCCCGGGCCACTACGGGTTACACCTTC. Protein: CSSRATTGYTF.

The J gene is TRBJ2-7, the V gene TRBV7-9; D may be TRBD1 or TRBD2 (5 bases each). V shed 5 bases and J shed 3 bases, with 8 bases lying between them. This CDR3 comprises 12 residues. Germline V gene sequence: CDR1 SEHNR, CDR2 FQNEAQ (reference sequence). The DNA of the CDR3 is TGTGCCAGCAGCGAGGGGATCTACGAGCAGTACTTC. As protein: CASSEGIYEQYF.

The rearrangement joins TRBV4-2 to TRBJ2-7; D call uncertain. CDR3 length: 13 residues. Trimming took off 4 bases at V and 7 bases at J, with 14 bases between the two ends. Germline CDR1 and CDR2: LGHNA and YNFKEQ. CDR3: CASSPLVGREQYF. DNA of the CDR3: TGTGCCAGCAGCCCCCTTGTGGGTAGGGAGCAGTACTTC.